Below, one T cell receptor (beta chain) is given with its context. Its target is unknown. This sample stems from a study of T-cell reconstitution after alpha-beta-depleted transplantation in children. General study results and limits: Several hundred rapidly expanded clones from non-depleted graft cells reportedly supplied alpha-beta T cells about two months post-transplant. T-cell counts and diversity at one year post-transplant came mainly from newly produced T cells.

In germline, CDR1 is SGHRS, CDR2 YFSETQ. This CDR3 is built from 14 residues. Trimming left V 4 bases short and J 5 bases short, with 15 bases between. Construction of the TCRbeta library involved unique molecular identifiers. From the PCR reads, TCRdb called clonotypes with MiXCR, one entry per CDR3 protein. This table holds 500,000 to 600,000 distinct CDR3 sequences, 27% found once. The receptor's source is a boy less than two years old with Wiskott-Aldrich syndrome, due to receive a stem cell transplant. Sample: PBMCs, taken before TCRalphabeta/CD19-depleted stem cell transplant. The chain recombines TRBV5-1 with TRBJ2-5, with a possible D match to TRBD1 (6 bases). The CDR3 spells CASSLATGTETQYF. The CDR3 DNA follows: TGCGCCAGCAGCCTGGCTACAGGGACGGAGACCCAGTACTTC.